A single sample is the source of the 25 T cell receptor beta chains below, sequenced in a study of shared clonotypes between healthy human individuals (dated by TCRdb to 2018 to 2020). The protocol used for the library was the immunoSEQ multiplex PCR assay. TCRdb took this table from immuneACCESS and kept in-frame rearrangements with V and J called. Such tables lack part of the clones; where checked against another copy, unresolved V genes explain under half of the gap, and the rest is unexplained. The sample yields about 490,000 clones; less than 80% were counted once. The top ten constitute 10% to 15% of the sample. The sequenced material came from PBMCs. These receptors originate from a middle-aged woman in good health. Some clones in this sample may be carry-over from other donors' samples.

This clone was picked up one time. The chain recombines TRBV19 with TRBJ2-7; 12 bases are shared with TRBD2. CDR1 and CDR2 from the germline V gene are LNHDA and SQIVND (reference sequence). The CDR3 is made up of 17 amino acids. Losses at the gene ends were 4 bases for V and 0 bases for J; bases not matched to a gene: 7. CDR3 loop: CASSKSALAGGSYEQYF. The CDR3, as DNA: TGTGCCAGTAGTAAATCGGCACTAGCGGGGGGCTCCTACGAGCAGTACTTC. The variable domain in full, completed from reference TRBV19 and TRBJ2-7, reads DGGITQSPKYLFRKEGQNVTLSCEQNLNHDAMYWYRQDPGQGLRLIYYSQIVNDFQKGDIAEGYSVSREKKESFPLTVTSAQKNPTAFYLCASSKSALAGGSYEQYFGPGTRLTVT.

This chain connects TRBV19 to TRBJ2-7; 9 bases match TRBD2. This CDR3 has 13 amino acids. J gave up 2 bases and V 7 bases, and 3 bases lay outside the gene matches. CDR1 LNHDA and CDR2 SQIVND come from the germline V gene (reference sequence). CDR3 protein: CASTAGGAYEQYF. In DNA form, the CDR3 reads TGTGCCAGTACGGCGGGAGGGGCCTACGAGCAGTACTTC.

With respect to this clone: A much larger clonotype is one base distant, so this may be a read error. CDR3 loop: CASSLTYRSYNEQFF. CDR3 coding DNA: TGTGCCAGCAGCTTAACCTACCGGTCCTACAATGAGCAGTTCTTC. The rearrangement links TRBV7-3 to TRBJ2-1; D is undetermined. The V and J ends lost 0 bases and 1 base respectively, with 7 bases between them. The V gene's germline CDR1 is SGHTA and CDR2 FQGTGA. CDR3 length: 15 residues.

This chain uses TRBV7-7 with TRBJ2-2; D is ambiguous. Per germline, CDR1 SSHAT and CDR2 FNYEAQ (reference sequence). The CDR3 has 15 amino acids. V dropped 5 bases and J dropped 1 base, with 11 bases sitting between them. The CDR3 here is CASSSNDGNTGELFF. The CDR3 DNA reads TGTGCCAGCAGCAGCAACGACGGGAACACCGGGGAGCTGTTTTTT.

In this sample, this clone turned up a few times. This chain links TRBV10-1 with TRBJ1-5; possibly TRBD1 for D (6 bases). V was pared by 2 bases and J by 6 bases, with 8 bases between. The CDR3 totals 13 residues. The V gene's germline CDR1 is WNHNN and CDR2 SYGVQD (reference sequence). CDR3 DNA sequence: TGCGCCAGCAGTGAGACAGGGTTTCAGCCCCAGCATTTT. As protein: CASSETGFQPQHF.

CDR3 sequence reads: CASSLSGLSNQPQHF. CDR3 sequence (DNA): TGTGCCAGCAGCTTGAGTGGTCTGAGCAATCAGCCCCAGCATTTT. The chain couples TRBV11-2 to TRBJ1-5, with no clear D. Germline V gene lookup returns CDR1 SGHAT and CDR2 FQNNGV. There are 15 residues in the CDR3. V gave up 3 bases and J gave up 1 base, with 10 bases separating them.

On this clone: The junction differs from germline at one of its ends, possibly a read error. The chain couples TRBV4-1 to TRBJ2-7; TRBD1 matches at 10 bases. The length of the CDR3 is 16 residues. The germline V gene encodes CDR1 MGHRA and CDR2 YSYEKL. In DNA form, the CDR3 reads TGCGCCAGCAGCCAGGGGACAGGGGCGACCAACTACGAGCAGCACTTC. Protein product: CASSQGTGATNYEQHF.

This rearrangement joins TRBV27 to TRBJ1-2; D might be TRBD1 (6 bases). Trimming removed 0 bases at V and 4 bases at J, with 18 bases between. This CDR3 region has 17 residues. Per germline, CDR1 MNHEY and CDR2 SMNVEV (reference sequence). The CDR3 is CASSLSVWDKKTYGYTF. CDR3 nucleotide sequence: TGTGCCAGCAGTTTATCGGTTTGGGACAAGAAGACCTATGGCTACACCTTC.

V and J are TRBV29-1 and TRBJ2-1; perhaps TRBD1 as D (5 bases). The CDR3 covers 14 residues. Per the germline V gene, CDR1 is SQVTM and CDR2 is ANQGSEA. Trimming cost V 4 bases and J 2 bases, with 12 bases left between them. The CDR3 DNA reads TGCAGCGTTGTTGGGGCGGCGGCCTACAATGAGCAGTTCTTC. As protein: CSVVGAAAYNEQFF.

The chain recombines TRBV6-1 with TRBJ1-4, with 8 positions matching TRBD1. Germline CDR1 and CDR2: MNHNS and SASEGT. Germline trimming cut 6 bases from V and 7 bases from J; bases unmatched to any gene: 4. The CDR3 spans 13 residues. CDR3: CASRRDRLEKLFF. The CDR3 nucleotides read TGTGCCAGCAGGAGGGACAGGCTTGAAAAACTGTTTTTT.

This clone came up many times. The sample contains more than one DNA sequence encoding this CDR3. The chain combines TRBV5-8 with TRBJ2-1, with D uncertain. Trimming pared 0 bases from V and 0 bases from J, leaving 7 bases between. The CDR3 has 15 amino acids. Germline V CDR1 and CDR2: SGHTS, YDEGEE. The DNA of the CDR3 is TGTGCCAGCAGCTTGGCACAAGGCTCCTACAATGAGCAGTTCTTC. Translating it yields CASSLAQGSYNEQFF.

The chain couples TRBV18 to TRBJ1-5; D remains unclear. The length of the CDR3 is 12 residues. V gave up 4 bases and J gave up 7 bases, with 8 bases separating them. Per germline, CDR1 KGHSH and CDR2 LQKENI. The CDR3, as DNA: TGTGCCAGCTCACGGGCAGACCAGCCCCAGCATTTT. It translates to CASSRADQPQHF.

The CDR3 reads CASSLLTSGKETQYF. The CDR3 region has the DNA TGTGCCAGCAGCTTGTTAACTAGCGGGAAAGAGACCCAGTACTTC. The gene calls are TRBV5-6 and TRBJ2-5; 10 bases map to TRBD2. CDR3 length: 15 residues. V lost 1 base and J lost 3; bases outside the gene matches: 3. Germline values: CDR1 SGHDT, CDR2 YYEEEE.

V gene TRBV7-2 combines with J gene TRBJ2-7, with D hard to call. The CDR3 covers 12 residues. V lost 4 bases, J lost 5 bases, and 9 bases lay in between. From germline, CDR1 is SGHTA and CDR2 FQGNSA. CDR3 in amino acids: CASSSGQNEQYF. CDR3 bases: TGTGCCAGCAGCTCGGGTCAGAACGAGCAGTACTTC.

This sequence joins TRBV27 and TRBJ1-1; D unclear. CDR3 length: 13 residues. Trimming stripped 0 bases from V and 7 bases from J, with 9 bases between. Germline CDR1 is MNHEY and CDR2 is SMNVEV (reference sequence). The CDR3: CASSLSSEFEAFF. Here the CDR3 DNA reads TGTGCCAGCAGTTTATCGTCCGAATTTGAAGCTTTCTTT.

This sequence joins TRBV5-1 and TRBJ2-2, with D unclear. CDR3 length equals 14 residues. The V end lost 2 bases, the J end lost 2 bases, and 7 bases lay between the germline ends. The V gene's germline CDR1 is SGHRS and CDR2 YFSETQ. CDR3 sequence reads: CASSLLGNTGELFF. CDR3 DNA sequence: TGCGCCAGCAGCTTACTGGGCAACACCGGGGAGCTGTTTTTT.

This rearrangement joins TRBV11-2 to TRBJ2-3; TRBD2 might be the D (5 bases). V was pared by 5 bases and J by 0 bases, with 12 bases between. CDR1 is SGHAT and CDR2 is FQNNGV in the germline V gene. The CDR3 spans 15 residues. CDR3 sequence (DNA): TGTGCCAGCAGCCTCAGCGGAAGAAGCACAGATACGCAGTATTTT. Its protein product is CASSLSGRSTDTQYF.

The chain employs TRBV7-9 and TRBJ1-1; maybe TRBD1 (6 bases). CDR3 length: 15 amino acids. V lost 2 bases, J lost 1 base, and 11 bases lay in between. Germline-derived CDR1 and CDR2 are SEHNR and FQNEAQ (reference sequence). This chain's CDR3 is CASSLLQGPNTEAFF. The DNA of the CDR3 is TGTGCCAGCAGCTTACTGCAGGGGCCGAACACTGAAGCTTTCTTT.

V and J are TRBV7-3 and TRBJ2-6; unclear D gene. The germline V gene encodes CDR1 SGHTA and CDR2 FQGTGA. The CDR3 covers 16 residues. V was shortened by 2 bases and J by 2 bases, with 10 bases between the two germline ends. The CDR3 nucleotides read TGTGCCAGCAGCTTACGGATGAGTGCTGGGGCCAACGTCCTGACTTTC. Its protein product is CASSLRMSAGANVLTF.

The gene calls are TRBV11-1 and TRBJ2-7; a weak D match, TRBD1 (6 bases). Deletions cut 5 bases from V and 6 bases from J, with 17 bases between. The CDR3 spans 14 residues. CDR1 SGHAT and CDR2 FQDESV come from the germline V gene (reference sequence). CDR3 in DNA: TGTGCCAGCAGCCCCCGACAGGATAGCTTCGAGCAGTACTTC. Protein product: CASSPRQDSFEQYF. Supplemented by reference TRBV11-1 and TRBJ2-7, the full variable domain reads EAEVAQSPRYKITEKSQAVAFWCDPISGHATLYWYRQILGQGPELLVQFQDESVVDDSQLPKDRFSAERLKGVDSTLKIQPAELGDSAMYLCASSPRQDSFEQYFGPGTRLTVT.

The genes are TRBV14 and TRBJ2-5, with 11 bases fitting TRBD2. V lost 3 bases to trimming and J lost 4 bases; unmatched junction nucleotides: 7. Germline-derived CDR1 and CDR2 are SGHDN and FVKESK. This CDR3 has 16 residues. The CDR3 DNA sequence: TGTGCCAGCAGCCACCTTAGCGGGAGGGCCGGAGAGACCCAGTACTTC. Amino acid sequence: CASSHLSGRAGETQYF.

The chain is built from TRBV11-2 and TRBJ2-3, with TRBD2 matching 10 bases. The CDR3 length is 17 residues. CDR1 is SGHAT, CDR2 FQNNGV, per germline. V lost 6 bases, J lost 0 bases, and 9 bases stayed unmatched. CDR3 region: CASSFLASGSSTDTQYF. CDR3 sequence (DNA): TGTGCCAGCAGTTTCCTGGCTAGCGGGAGCAGCACAGATACGCAGTATTTT.

The V gene is TRBV30, the J gene TRBJ2-5; possible D gene TRBD1, 6 bases. The CDR3 is made up of 13 amino acids. Per the germline V gene, CDR1 is GTSNPN and CDR2 is SVGIG (reference sequence). V lost 3 bases and J 5 bases, leaving 13 bases between the germline ends. CDR3 in amino acids: CAWRIQGSETQYF. The DNA for the CDR3 is TGTGCCTGGAGGATACAGGGTTCCGAGACCCAGTACTTC.

This chain joins TRBV5-1 and TRBJ2-2, with TRBD2 matching 7 bases. Germline assignment: CDR1 SGHRS and CDR2 YFSETQ. The V gene end was trimmed by 0 bases and the J gene end by 5 bases; junction bases not matched to a gene: 4. This CDR3 contains 15 residues. The CDR3 loop reads CASSLDVSGTGELFF. CDR3 DNA: TGCGCCAGCAGCTTGGACGTTAGCGGGACCGGGGAGCTGTTTTTT.

The V call is TRBV13, the J call TRBJ2-2; D uncertain. The CDR3 is made up of 13 amino acids. Germline CDR1 and CDR2: PRHDT and FYEKMQ (reference sequence). Trimming took off 5 bases at V and 1 base at J, with 5 bases between the two ends. The CDR3 bases are TGTGCCAGCAGCACGGGGAACACCGGGGAGCTGTTTTTT. Translation: CASSTGNTGELFF.